This T cell receptor (beta chain) was profiled in a study of shared clonotypes between healthy human individuals. The CDR3 has 17 residues. Germline V CDR1 and CDR2: LGHNA, YNFKEQ. V lost 0 bases to trimming and J lost 4 bases, with 16 bases between them. How the authors handled the data: Filtering differed because ImmunoSEQ produced junction-only sequences that carried no quality scores. Produced via immunoSEQ multiplex PCR; TCRdb's table is partial and in-frame only. From that table come the V and J calls and clone size; the DNA was used to work out D and trimming. This table has about 600,000 clones, roughly 97% appearing once.

This sequence joins TRBV4-2 and TRBJ2-1; D may be TRBD1 (5 bases). This TCR was sampled from a woman between 25 and 40 years old in good health. Sequencing was performed on naive CD4+ T cells sorted from blood. Subset indicated: CD45RA+ positively selected. CDR3 sequence reads: CASSQDQGASTYNEQFF. CDR3 nucleotide sequence: TGTGCCAGCAGCCAAGATCAAGGGGCCTCCACTTACAATGAGCAGTTCTTC.